This entry lists 4 T cell receptor beta chains sequenced from one sample in a study of blood T cell repertoires in COVID-19. TCRdb's table, derived via immunoSEQ multiplex PCR, lists solely in-frame clones and lacks some. The data show a few hundred thousand clones, around 82% seen once. Material: PBMCs or T cells enriched from blood (not recorded which). The receptors were gathered from a man aged 50-60 years who had recovered from COVID-19.

The CDR3 DNA is TGTGCCAGCAGTTCGGGGGGCCAGGGAGCTTTCTTT. This codes for CASSSGGQGAFF. The chain has TRBV28 and TRBJ1-1, with D tentatively TRBD1 (6 bases). Deletions cut 4 bases from V and 10 bases from J, with 13 bases between. The CDR3 extends over 12 amino acids. Looked up from germline, CDR1 is MDHEN and CDR2 is SYDVKM. Using reference TRBV28 and TRBJ1-1 for the parts outside the CDR3, the full variable domain is DVKVTQSSRYLVKRTGEKVFLECVQDMDHENMFWYRQDPGLGLRLIYFSYDVKMKEKGDIPEGYSVSREKKERFSLILESASTNQTSMYLCASSSGGQGAFFGQGTRLTVV.

This chain connects TRBV24-1 to TRBJ1-2, with D possibly matching TRBD1 (6 bases). Germline V gives CDR1 KGHDR, CDR2 SFDVKD. The CDR3 spans 13 residues. V lost 1 base and J lost 7, with 9 bases in between. Written as DNA, the CDR3 is TGTGCCACCAGTGATTTCAGGGGCTCTGGCTACACCTTC. It yields the protein CATSDFRGSGYTF.

V is TRBV29-1 and J is TRBJ1-2; 8 nucleotides align to TRBD1. Germline V CDR1 and CDR2: SQVTM, ANQGSEA. The length of the CDR3 is 18 residues. J gave up 4 bases and V 0 bases, and 16 bases lay outside the gene matches. The CDR3: CSVEDLDVRGRLSYGYTF. CDR3 sequence (DNA): TGCAGCGTTGAAGATCTGGATGTCAGGGGGCGGTTAAGCTATGGCTACACCTTC.

The chain carries TRBV14 and TRBJ2-7, with D hard to call. Germline V gene data show CDR1 as SGHDN and CDR2 as FVKESK. The CDR3 is made up of 16 amino acids. V was clipped by 5 bases and J by 0 bases, with 17 bases between them. The CDR3 sequence is CASSSRRGSGSYEQYF. The CDR3 DNA reads as TGTGCCAGCAGCTCCCGACGCGGTTCGGGCTCCTACGAGCAGTACTTC.